These T cell receptor beta chains were read from a single sample in a study of post-analysis software for immune sequencing data. MiXCR, run by TCRdb on the PCR reads, gives a single entry per CDR3 protein. Of some 700,000 distinct CDR3 sequences listed, around 64% are singletons. The material sequenced was blood. The source is a girl aged 2 to 9 with multiple sclerosis. The CDR3 runs from the conserved cysteine through the conserved F or W. A D gene is named only where the DNA matches it firmly. Clone size is not always given. Where it is, it says once, few, many or a class for expanded clones.

TRBD2	.	TRBJ2-7	TRBV12-3/TRBV12-4	TGTGCCAGCAGTTCCCACCAGGGACTAGCGGGATCCTACGAGCAGTACTTC	CASSSHQGLAGSYEQYF
.	few	TRBJ2-1	TRBV7-9	TGTGCCAGCAGCGACGGGGCGAGCTCCTACAATGAGCAGTTCTTC	CASSDGASSYNEQFF
.	few	TRBJ2-3	TRBV27	TGTGCCAGCAGTTCGACTAGGACCACAGATACGCAGTATTTT	CASSSTRTTDTQYF
.	.	TRBJ2-5	TRBV6-2/TRBV6-3	TGTGCCAGCAGTACCCAATTCCCCCAAGAGACCCAGTACTTC	CASSTQFPQETQYF
.	few	TRBJ2-7	TRBV29-1	TGCAGCGTTGAATACGGGGCCTCCTACGAGCAGTACTTC	CSVEYGASYEQYF
TRBD1	.	TRBJ1-2	TRBV12-3/TRBV12-4	TGTGCCAGCTCAGACCCCGGGACAGAGGACTATGGCTACACCTTC	CASSDPGTEDYGYTF
TRBD2	.	TRBJ2-1	TRBV18	TGTGCCAGCTCAACACTAGCGGTTTCTGACCGAGAGCAGTTCTTC	CASSTLAVSDREQFF
.	.	TRBJ1-2	TRBV14	TGTGCCAGCAGCCCGTCGGGCGGATCCTATGGCTACACCTTC	CASSPSGGSYGYTF
.	few	TRBJ2-7	TRBV13	TGTGCCAGCAGCCCCGGACTACAGGACTACGAGCAGTACTTC	CASSPGLQDYEQYF
.	few	TRBJ2-5	TRBV7-2	TGTGCCAGCAGCTTAGGGACAGTAAGAGAGACCCAGTACTTC	CASSLGTVRETQYF
.	once	TRBJ2-1	TRBV7-8	TGTGCCAGCAGCTCCTCTAGGGTCCTTTTTCACAATGAGCAGTTCTTC	CASSSSRVLFHNEQFF
.	.	TRBJ2-1	TRBV5-1	TGCGCCAGTGATCCGGGTGGTCAGATGAATGAGCAGTTCTTC	CASDPGGQMNEQFF
TRBD2	few	TRBJ2-7	TRBV4-1	TGCGCCAGCAGGCAATCGGACGGGAGGGGCGAGCAGTACTTC	CASRQSDGRGEQYF
.	.	TRBJ2-5	TRBV27	TGTGCCAGCAGCCTTCACCCCGCAGGGGTGGAAGAGACCCAGTACTTC	CASSLHPAGVEETQYF
.	few	TRBJ1-4	TRBV4-1	TGCGCCAGCAGCCAAGAGGCGAGTGAAAAACTGTTTTTT	CASSQEASEKLFF
TRBD1	.	TRBJ1-2	TRBV6-6	TGTGCCAGCAGCATAGGGACAGGGTGGGATGGCTACACCTTC	CASSIGTGWDGYTF
.	.	TRBJ1-1	TRBV9	TGTGCCAGCAGCGGGGACTGGGGGGGTGAAGCTTTCTTT	CASSGDWGGEAFF
TRBD2	.	TRBJ2-4	TRBV12-3/TRBV12-4	TGTGCCAGTAGTTCGGGGGGAGTGGGCAAAAACATTCAGTACTTC	CASSSGGVGKNIQYF
.	.	TRBJ2-7	TRBV12-3/TRBV12-4	TGTGCCAGCAGTTTAAAGGGGAGAATCTACGAGCAGTACTTC	CASSLKGRIYEQYF
.	few	TRBJ2-1	TRBV5-1	TGCGCCAGCATGGTGCCAAGCTCCTACAATGAGCAGTTCTTC	CASMVPSSYNEQFF
.	few	TRBJ2-5	TRBV7-7	TGTGCTAGCAGCTTAGGGCAGACGGAGACCCAGTACTTC	CASSLGQTETQYF
TRBD1	.	TRBJ2-7	TRBV29-1	TGCAGCGTTCAACCTACAGGGGGCGAGCAGTACTTC	CSVQPTGGEQYF
.	once	TRBJ1-2	TRBV6-5	TGTGCCAGCAGTTACCTCAGGGGTCATCATGGCTACACCTTC	CASSYLRGHHGYTF
.	once	TRBJ2-7	TRBV2	TGTGCCAGCAGATATTCCGAGCAGTACTTC	CASRYSEQYF
.	.	TRBJ1-1	TRBV27	TGTGCCAGCAGTTTGTTTAAGGAAACTGAAGCTTTCTTT	CASSLFKETEAFF
.	few	TRBJ1-1	TRBV7-3	TGTGCCAGCACCTCGGGGACCGGGGAAGCTTTCTTT	CASTSGTGEAFF
TRBD1	.	TRBJ2-7	TRBV20-1	TGCAGTGGGAAACTTGGGACAGGGGTATACGAGCAGTACTTC	CSGKLGTGVYEQYF
.	.	TRBJ2-1	TRBV9	TGTGCCAGCAGCGTCCAGTACAATGAGCAGTTCTTC	CASSVQYNEQFF
.	few	TRBJ2-1	TRBV7-9	TGTGCCAGCAGCTTAAGGGGAATTATCTCCTACAATGAGCAGTTCTTC	CASSLRGIISYNEQFF
.	.	TRBJ2-7	TRBV29-1	TGCAGCGCCGACTACAACGAGCAGTACTTC	CSADYNEQYF
TRBD1	.	TRBJ1-5	TRBV12-3/TRBV12-4	TGTGCCAGCAGCCGGACAGGGCCCTATCAGCCCCAGCATTTT	CASSRTGPYQPQHF
TRBD2	.	TRBJ2-1	TRBV13	TGTGCCAGCAGCTTAGGTTCTAGCGGGAGGAATGAGCAGTTCTTC	CASSLGSSGRNEQFF
TRBD1	few	TRBJ2-1	TRBV29-1	TGCAGCGGATCGGGACAGGGGTATGAGCAGTTCTTC	CSGSGQGYEQFF
.	few	TRBJ2-1	TRBV5-1	TGCGCCAGCAGCATTCTCTGGGGAGTCGATGAGCAGTTCTTC	CASSILWGVDEQFF
TRBD2	.	TRBJ2-7	TRBV20-1	TGCAGTGCTGGGGTAAGGCGGGGGGGTCTCGATGAGCAGTACTTC	CSAGVRRGGLDEQYF
TRBD1	few	TRBJ2-7	TRBV29-1	TGCAGCGTTGACGCAGGGGGTGGCGAGCAGTACTTC	CSVDAGGGEQYF
TRBD2	.	TRBJ2-5	TRBV7-2	TGTGCCAGCAGCCCGGGAGGGGTGGCGGAGACCCAGTACTTC	CASSPGGVAETQYF
.	few	TRBJ1-2	TRBV10-3	TGTGCCATCAGTGCGGAGGACATACTTAGTCGGTACACCTTC	CAISAEDILSRYTF
TRBD2	few	TRBJ2-7	TRBV3-1	TGTGCCAGCAGCCTACAGACTAGCGGGAGGTCAATGTCCTACGAGCAGTACTTC	CASSLQTSGRSMSYEQYF
.	.	TRBJ1-5	TRBV3-1	TGTGCCAGCAGCCAAAATTCGGGTAGTAATCAGCCCCAGCATTTT	CASSQNSGSNQPQHF
TRBD1	.	TRBJ2-7	TRBV7-6	TGTGCCAGCAGCTTAGGGTACCGGGACAGATCGAACTACGAGCAGTACTTC	CASSLGYRDRSNYEQYF
TRBD2	.	TRBJ2-3	TRBV7-9	TGTGCCAGCAGCTTAGCGCTCCGGGGGGGAGCTAGCACAGATACGCAGTATTTT	CASSLALRGGASTDTQYF
.	.	TRBJ1-5	TRBV6-1	TGTGCCAGTAGCAGGGAAATTGCTCAGCCCCAGCATTTT	CASSREIAQPQHF
.	.	TRBJ2-5	TRBV20-1	TGCAGTGCTAGAGATTTTCGGTCGGAGACCCAGTACTTC	CSARDFRSETQYF
.	.	TRBJ1-4	TRBV29-1	TGCAGCGTTGAATTGTGGGGGCCAGGCGAAAAACTGTTTTTT	CSVELWGPGEKLFF
TRBD1	few	TRBJ2-7	TRBV6-2/TRBV6-3	TGTGCCAGCAACTACGGGGGACAGGGGGCGACCTACGAGCAGTACTTC	CASNYGGQGATYEQYF
TRBD1	.	TRBJ1-1	TRBV6-5	TGTGCCGCCGGACAGGGAGGTTTTGTGAACACTGAAGCTTTCTTT	CAAGQGGFVNTEAFF
TRBD2	.	TRBJ2-1	TRBV5-6	TGTGCCAGCAGCTTGGAGTGGCCTAGCGGGACCGGCAATGAGCAGTTCTTC	CASSLEWPSGTGNEQFF
TRBD2	.	TRBJ2-3	TRBV4-2	TGTGCCAGCAGCCAAGTAAGGCTGCAGCGGGGGGGCACAGATACGCAGTATTTT	CASSQVRLQRGGTDTQYF
TRBD1	.	TRBJ2-1	TRBV6-1	TGTGCCAGCAGGGGGACAGGTAACAATGAGCAGTTCTTC	CASRGTGNNEQFF
TRBD1	.	TRBJ1-2	TRBV12-3/TRBV12-4	TGTGCCAGCAGTTTCGCGTTGACAGGGGCTGGCTACACCTTC	CASSFALTGAGYTF